These 17 T cell receptor beta chains were all obtained from the same sample, sequenced in a study of T cell responses to AZD1222 COVID-19 vaccine. Measured with immunoSEQ multiplex PCR; TCRdb has only the in-frame clones, and not every one. The top ten hold 4.1% of the sample, which has 140,000 to 150,000 clones, 82% seen once. This specimen consisted of peripheral blood, obtained on day 0 of MenACWY control vaccination. The receptors derive from an adult in good health.

The chain uses TRBV15 and TRBJ2-2; possibly TRBD1 for D (5 bases). In germline, CDR1 is LNHNV, CDR2 YYDKDF (reference sequence). The CDR3 is 13 amino acids. With 3 bases removed from V and 5 bases from J, the gap between germline ends came to 7 bases. CDR3 loop: CATSSRVTGELFF. The DNA for the CDR3 is TGTGCCACCAGCAGCAGGGTGACCGGGGAGCTGTTTTTT.

The V gene is TRBV6-5, the J gene TRBJ1-2, with 10 bases that match TRBD1. In germline, CDR1 is MNHEY, CDR2 SVGAGI. The CDR3 has 16 residues. V was pared by 2 bases and J by 7 bases, with 10 bases of the junction left unmatched. The CDR3 DNA reads as TGTGCCAGCAGTTACAGGACAGGGGGACTTTTGGGTGGCTACACCTTC. Encoded protein: CASSYRTGGLLGGYTF.

The rearrangement joins TRBV7-9 to TRBJ1-6; the D gene is possibly TRBD1 (6 bases). Germline V CDR1 and CDR2: SEHNR, FQNEAQ (reference sequence). The length of the CDR3 is 14 residues. V was shortened by 5 bases and J by 9 bases, with 14 bases between the two germline ends. The CDR3 DNA follows: TGTGCCAGCAGCCCCACAGGGATCTTTTCACCCCTCCACTTT. Protein sequence: CASSPTGIFSPLHF.

CDR3 DNA sequence: TGCAGTGCCCGTTTGGACCGTGAGCAGTTCTTC. Its translation: CSARLDREQFF. V usage is TRBV20-1 and J usage is TRBJ2-1; no reliable D call. This CDR3 is 11 amino acids long. CDR1 is DFQATT, CDR2 SNEGSKA, per germline (reference sequence). V was shortened by 6 bases and J by 9 bases, with 12 bases between the two germline ends.

The chain recombines TRBV18 with TRBJ1-1; D gene unclear. Trimming took off 2 bases at V and 0 bases at J, with 13 bases between the two ends. CDR1 is KGHSH, CDR2 LQKENI, per germline. The CDR3 is made up of 16 amino acids. The CDR3 region is CASSPNAASMNTEAFF. Here the CDR3 DNA reads TGTGCCAGCTCACCAAACGCGGCCTCTATGAACACTGAAGCTTTCTTT.

This chain links TRBV21-1 with TRBJ1-1; TRBD1, the table's D call, was not compared with the DNA. TRBV21-1 is a pseudogene locus. This CDR3 is built from 17 residues. This CDR3 reads CASSKRRRDRTNTEAFF. CDR3 nucleotides: TGTGCCAGCAGCAAGAGACGACGGGACAGAACTAACACTGAAGCTTTCTTT.

The chain recombines TRBV6-5 with TRBJ2-1; TRBD2 aligns across 10 bases. Germline V gene sequence: CDR1 MNHEY, CDR2 SVGAGI. The CDR3 spans 15 residues. The V gene end was trimmed by 4 bases and the J gene end by 4 bases; junction bases not matched to a gene: 4. The CDR3 nucleotides read TGTGCCAGCAGTTTGGAGCGGGGGGGTTACAATGAGCAGTTCTTC. Amino acid sequence: CASSLERGGYNEQFF.

This clone came up once. The rearrangement joins TRBV3-1 (or the pseudogene TRBV3-2) to TRBJ2-5; D unresolved. This CDR3 contains 15 residues. From germline, CDR1 is LGHDT and CDR2 YNNKEL (reference sequence). V was shortened by 0 bases and J by 0 bases, with 8 bases between the two germline ends. The CDR3 sequence: CASSQEWANQETQYF. The CDR3 region has the DNA TGTGCCAGCAGCCAAGAGTGGGCGAACCAAGAGACCCAGTACTTC.

V gene TRBV10-3 combines with J gene TRBJ1-2; 9 bases match TRBD1. The CDR3 contains 14 residues. Germline V lookup: CDR1 ENHRY, CDR2 SYGVKD. V was pared by 3 bases and J by 5 bases, with 4 bases of the junction left unmatched. The CDR3 spells CAISDKGTGYGYTF. As DNA, the CDR3 is TGTGCCATCAGTGATAAAGGGACAGGGTATGGCTACACCTTC.

The chain is built from TRBV19 and TRBJ1-5; D gene ambiguous. Trimming stripped 10 bases from V and 4 bases from J, with 23 bases between. The CDR3 length is 16 residues. CDR1 and CDR2 from the germline V gene are LNHDA and SQIVND (reference sequence). The CDR3 DNA sequence: TGTGCCATCCAGGAGGGTACGGAGAGGGCAAATCAGCCCCAGCATTTT. This codes for CAIQEGTERANQPQHF. Supplemented by reference TRBV19 and TRBJ1-5, the full variable domain reads DGGITQSPKYLFRKEGQNVTLSCEQNLNHDAMYWYRQDPGQGLRLIYYSQIVNDFQKGDIAEGYSVSREKKESFPLTVTSAQKNPTAFYLCAIQEGTERANQPQHFGDGTRLSIL.

The gene calls are TRBV27 and TRBJ1-2, with D possibly being TRBD1 (6 bases). Germline CDR1 and CDR2: MNHEY and SMNVEV (reference sequence). Trimming took off 5 bases at V and 3 bases at J, with 10 bases between the two ends. The CDR3 loop spans 13 amino acids. The CDR3 protein is CASSRQAYYGYTF. The CDR3 nucleotides are TGTGCCAGCAGTAGACAGGCCTACTATGGCTACACCTTC.

This CDR3 reads CSVVIPPNQPQHF. The CDR3 coding sequence is TGCAGCGTTGTAATTCCACCAAATCAGCCCCAGCATTTT. The V call is TRBV29-1, the J call TRBJ1-5, with D hard to call. Trimming shortened V by 4 bases and J by 4 bases, and 11 bases separated the two germline ends. There are 13 residues in the CDR3. Per the germline V gene, CDR1 is SQVTM and CDR2 is ANQGSEA.

V is TRBV18 and J is TRBJ2-3; TRBD2 aligns across 11 bases. Germline assignment: CDR1 KGHSH and CDR2 LQKENI. This CDR3 has 18 residues. V shed 1 base and J 4 bases; nucleotides not matched to a gene: 10. The CDR3 DNA sequence: TGTGCCAGCTCACCACTCGCTAGCGGGGGGAACGCAGCAGATACGCAGTATTTT. This translates into CASSPLASGGNAADTQYF. Together with reference TRBV18 and TRBJ2-3, the CDR3 gives the full variable domain: NAGVMQNPRHLVRRRGQEARLRCSPMKGHSHVYWYRQLPEEGLKFMVYLQKENIIDESGMPKERFSAEFPKEGPSILRIQQVVRGDSAAYFCASSPLASGGNAADTQYFGPGTRLTVL.

This clone came up a few times. The rearrangement joins TRBV19 to TRBJ1-1; D gene uncertain. CDR3 length: 11 residues. Germline values: CDR1 LNHDA, CDR2 SQIVND (reference sequence). Trimming removed 7 bases from V and 8 bases from J, with 11 bases in between. The DNA for the CDR3 is TGTGCCAGTACGCGATTCGGGGAAGCTTTCTTT. Protein product: CASTRFGEAFF.

The rearrangement uses TRBV18 and TRBJ2-5; no reliable D call. Trimming removed 6 bases at V and 3 bases at J, with 14 bases between. The CDR3 runs to 14 residues. Per germline, CDR1 KGHSH and CDR2 LQKENI. DNA for the CDR3: TGTGCCAGCTCCCTCATGAAAACTAAAGAGACCCAGTACTTC. This translates into CASSLMKTKETQYF.

The rearrangement uses TRBV5-5 and TRBJ1-3; weak D call: TRBD1 (6 bases). CDR1 SGHKS and CDR2 YYEKEE come from the germline V gene (reference sequence). The CDR3 is 18 residues long. V gave up 4 bases and J gave up 0 bases, with 20 bases separating them. CDR3 DNA sequence: TGTGCCAGCAGCCCCGGGGGGCCCCATTTGACCTCTGGAAACACCATATATTTT. This codes for CASSPGGPHLTSGNTIYF. Filled out from reference TRBV5-5 and TRBJ1-3, the complete variable domain reads DAGVTQSPTHLIKTRGQQVTLRCSPISGHKSVSWYQQVLGQGPQFIFQYYEKEERGRGNFPDRFSARQFPNYSSELNVNALLLGDSALYLCASSPGGPHLTSGNTIYFGEGSWLTVV.

This sequence joins TRBV11-3 and TRBJ2-2; 10 bases match TRBD2. The CDR3 spans 18 residues. V was pared by 5 bases and J by 6 bases, with 15 bases of the junction left unmatched. The germline gives CDR1 SGHNT, CDR2 YENEEA. Here the CDR3 DNA reads TGTGCCAGCAGCCCTGGACAGGGAGGTCTAGCGGGGGCCGGGGAGCTGTTTTTT. It specifies CASSPGQGGLAGAGELFF.